Presented here are 29 T cell receptor beta chains from one specimen sequenced in a study of blood T cell repertoires in COVID-19. The table came from immunoSEQ multiplex PCR; TCRdb's copy has only in-frame clones and leaves some out. The repertoire holds about 190,000 clones, around 82% seen once, with about 6.9% in the top ten. The sample comprised peripheral blood. Receptors were obtained from a man older than 75 with COVID-19, enrolled during active disease.

This clone was seen just once. The chain uses TRBV18 and TRBJ1-1; 8 bases map to TRBD1. There are 15 residues in the CDR3. Looked up from germline, CDR1 is KGHSH and CDR2 is LQKENI. Germline trimming cut 2 bases from V and 6 bases from J; bases unmatched to any gene: 8. The DNA of the CDR3 is TGTGCCAGCTCACCAAGGACAGGGATTTTGGCTGAAGCTTTCTTT. It is translated as CASSPRTGILAEAFF.

The chain couples TRBV11-3 to TRBJ2-1; D is perhaps TRBD1 (5 bases). CDR3 length: 13 residues. CDR1 is SGHNT and CDR2 is YENEEA in the germline V gene. Trimming took 4 bases from V and 9 from J, leaving 13 bases between them. The CDR3 loop reads CASSSDDRSEQFF. CDR3 in DNA: TGTGCCAGCAGCTCAGACGACAGAAGTGAGCAGTTCTTC. Full variable domain (remainder filled in from reference TRBV11-3 and TRBJ2-1): EAGVVQSPRYKIIEKKQPVAFWCNPISGHNTLYWYLQNLGQGPELLIRYENEEAVDDSQLPKDRFSAERLKGVDSTLKIQPAELGDSAVYLCASSSDDRSEQFFGPGTRLTVL.

The rearrangement uses TRBV5-4 and TRBJ2-7, with 11 positions matching TRBD1. The CDR3 has 15 amino acids. Germline-derived CDR1 and CDR2 are SGHNT and YYREEE (reference sequence). The V gene end was trimmed by 4 bases and the J gene end by 3 bases; junction bases not matched to a gene: 6. The CDR3 sequence is CASSKQGQGVYEQYF. The DNA for the CDR3 is TGTGCCAGCAGCAAACAGGGACAGGGGGTCTACGAGCAGTACTTC.

The chain carries TRBV4-2 and TRBJ2-7, with 10 bases fitting TRBD2. The CDR3 sequence is 16 residues long. The V gene's germline CDR1 is LGHNA and CDR2 YNFKEQ. V lost 1 base to trimming and J lost 2 bases; unmatched junction nucleotides: 5. In nucleotides, the CDR3 is TGTGCCAGCAGCCAAGTCTCTAGCGGGGGAGCCTACGAGCAGTACTTC. The encoded protein is CASSQVSSGGAYEQYF.

The chain recombines TRBV6-5 with TRBJ2-2, with D possibly being TRBD1 (6 bases). The CDR3 extends over 14 amino acids. The germline CDR1 and CDR2 sequences are MNHEY and SVGAGI. Between the trimmed V and J ends, which lost 6 bases and 5 bases, there was a span of 13 bases. The DNA for the CDR3 is TGTGCCAGCAGGGTGAACAGGGTGACCGGGGAGCTGTTTTTT. Protein: CASRVNRVTGELFF.

This clone occurred once. The DNA of the CDR3 is TGCGCCAGCAGCCAAGAGCCAGGGGCCGGGGAGCTGTTTTTT. This sequence encodes CASSQEPGAGELFF. The rearrangement uses TRBV4-3 and TRBJ2-2, with D possibly being TRBD1 (6 bases). The V end lost 0 bases, the J end lost 6 bases, and 8 bases lay between the germline ends. Germline values: CDR1 LGHNA, CDR2 YSLEER. The length of the CDR3 is 14 residues.

The V call is TRBV5-1, the J call TRBJ1-1; D is perhaps TRBD1 (6 bases). CDR3 length: 15 amino acids. The V end lost 2 bases, the J end lost 4 bases, and 15 bases lay between the germline ends. In germline, CDR1 is SGHRS, CDR2 YFSETQ. The CDR3 DNA reads TGCGCCAGCAGCTTCCTTAAGACAGGTCCCACTGAAGCTTTCTTT. Translation gives CASSFLKTGPTEAFF.

The rearrangement uses TRBV11-3 and TRBJ1-1; 7 bases map to TRBD1. J was trimmed by 6 bases and V by 3 bases; bases with no gene match: 19. The CDR3 sequence is 18 residues long. Germline V CDR1 and CDR2: SGHNT, YENEEA. The CDR3: CASSFVGSTGQPSAEAFF. The DNA of the CDR3 is TGTGCCAGCAGCTTCGTCGGTTCTACGGGACAGCCGTCCGCTGAAGCTTTCTTT.

This sequence joins TRBV3-1 (or the pseudogene TRBV3-2) and TRBJ1-1; D possibly corresponds to TRBD1 (6 bases). Trimming stripped 6 bases from V and 7 bases from J, with 9 bases between. The CDR3 extends over 11 amino acids. CDR1 LGHDT and CDR2 YNNKEL come from the germline V gene (reference sequence). The CDR3: CASRDSGEAFF. The DNA for the CDR3 is TGTGCCAGCAGGGACAGTGGTGAAGCTTTCTTT.

This rearrangement joins TRBV4-2 to TRBJ2-7, with 7 bases fitting TRBD1. The V and J ends lost 5 bases and 1 base, in that order; junction bases with no gene match: 8. The CDR3 totals 15 residues. Germline loops: CDR1 LGHNA, CDR2 YNFKEQ. The CDR3 DNA reads TGTGCCAGCAGCGTTACTCAGGGGGAATCCTACGAGCAGTACTTC. Its translation: CASSVTQGESYEQYF.

Concerning this clone itself: This specimen includes other DNA sequences encoding the same CDR3. The V call is TRBV11-3, the J call TRBJ1-1; D ambiguous. The ends were cut back, 0 bases at V and 4 bases at J, with 6 bases in the middle. This CDR3 region has 13 residues. Germline CDR1 is SGHNT and CDR2 is YENEEA. The chain's CDR3 is CASSLDPGTEAFF. CDR3 DNA sequence: TGTGCCAGCAGCTTAGATCCAGGCACTGAAGCTTTCTTT.

The J gene is TRBJ2-3, the V gene TRBV24-1, with D possibly matching TRBD1 (5 bases). Trimming shortened V by 3 bases and J by 0 bases, and 9 bases separated the two germline ends. From germline, CDR1 is KGHDR and CDR2 SFDVKD. CDR3 size: 15 residues. Here the CDR3 DNA reads TGTGCCACCAGTGATAAGGACACTAGCACAGATACGCAGTATTTT. Translated: CATSDKDTSTDTQYF.

This chain links TRBV15 with TRBJ1-5; 7 bases fit TRBD1. Trimming cost V 1 base and J 7 bases; bases outside gene matches: 7. The V gene's germline CDR1 is LNHNV and CDR2 YYDKDF (reference sequence). The CDR3 covers 15 residues. CDR3 DNA: TGTGCCACCAGCAGAGGGGAAGGGGGCGGGCAGCCCCAGCATTTT. Translated, it gives CATSRGEGGGQPQHF. Full variable domain (outside the CDR3, taken from reference TRBV15 and TRBJ1-5): DAMVIQNPRYQVTQFGKPVTLSCSQTLNHNVMYWYQQKSSQAPKLLFHYYDKDFNNEADTPDNFQSRRPNTSFCFLDIRSPGLGDTAMYLCATSRGEGGGQPQHFGDGTRLSIL.

This sequence joins TRBV15 and TRBJ2-3, with a weak D call TRBD2 (6 bases). Trimming took 1 base from V and 0 from J, leaving 8 bases between them. This CDR3 is 15 amino acids long. Germline-derived CDR1 and CDR2 are LNHNV and YYDKDF (reference sequence). The CDR3 spells CATSRGGDSTDTQYF. In nucleotides, the CDR3 is TGTGCCACCAGCAGAGGGGGGGATAGCACAGATACGCAGTATTTT.

The DNA for the CDR3 is TGTGCCAGCAGTTTGGGCGAAGCAGAAAAACTGTTTTTT. Its protein is CASSLGEAEKLFF. J is TRBJ1-4 and V is TRBV28, with D unresolved. Germline lookup yields CDR1 MDHEN and CDR2 SYDVKM. The CDR3 totals 13 residues. V was cut by 3 bases and J by 8 bases, with 10 bases left in between.

The chain is built from TRBV7-2 and TRBJ1-5, with a possible D match to TRBD1 (6 bases). Trimming took off 1 base at V and 4 bases at J, with 20 bases between the two ends. Per germline, CDR1 SGHTA and CDR2 FQGNSA. CDR3 length: 18 amino acids. CDR3 protein: CASSLGGGGARRNQPQHF. The CDR3 DNA follows: TGTGCCAGCAGCTTAGGGGGCGGGGGGGCGAGACGGAATCAGCCCCAGCATTTT.

V is TRBV13 and J is TRBJ2-3, with 10 bases lining up with TRBD1. This CDR3 is built from 17 residues. Trimming cost V 6 bases and J 5 bases; bases outside gene matches: 14. The germline gives CDR1 PRHDT, CDR2 FYEKMQ (reference sequence). This CDR3 is CASREHGQGDREDTQYF. The CDR3 DNA is TGTGCCAGCAGGGAACACGGACAGGGGGATAGGGAAGATACGCAGTATTTT.

This sequence joins TRBV11-2 and TRBJ2-7; D gene unclear. From germline, CDR1 is SGHAT and CDR2 FQNNGV. The length of the CDR3 is 12 residues. V shed 5 bases and J shed 4 bases, with 9 bases lying between them. The CDR3 nucleotides are TGTGCCAGCAGCCGTACTCATTACGAGCAGTACTTC. Its protein product is CASSRTHYEQYF.

The chain joins TRBV28 to TRBJ1-1, with a possible D match to TRBD1 (5 bases). CDR1 and CDR2 from the germline V gene are MDHEN and SYDVKM. Trimming removed 6 bases from V and 10 bases from J, with 12 bases in between. The CDR3 runs 11 residues. In nucleotides, the CDR3 is TGTGCCAGCAGCTTGGGGGGTCCAGCTTTCTTT. Amino acid sequence: CASSLGGPAFF.

The CDR3 sequence: CATSARNSGGAGWDEQFF. DNA for the CDR3: TGTGCCACCAGTGCGCGGAATTCAGGGGGCGCTGGGTGGGATGAGCAGTTCTTC. The chain couples TRBV24-1 to TRBJ2-1; 8 bases align to TRBD1. V trimming: 5 bases; J trimming: 8 bases; junction bases outside the gene matches: 19. The germline V gene has CDR1 KGHDR and CDR2 SFDVKD. The CDR3 totals 18 residues.

The chain carries TRBV2 and TRBJ2-2; the match to TRBD1 covers 9 bases. Looked up from germline, CDR1 is SNHLY and CDR2 is FYNNEI. After removal of 6 bases from V and 0 bases from J, the junction contained 2 bases not matched to a gene. The CDR3 runs to 15 residues. The CDR3 bases are TGTGCCAGCAGCCGGACAGGGGCGAACACCGGGGAGCTGTTTTTT. Protein sequence: CASSRTGANTGELFF. The full variable domain, rest sourced from reference TRBV2 and TRBJ2-2, is EPEVTQTPSHQVTQMGQEVILRCVPISNHLYFYWYRQILGQKVEFLVSFYNNEISEKSEIFDDQFSVERPDGSNFTLKIRSTKLEDSAMYFCASSRTGANTGELFFGEGSRLTVL.

This chain joins TRBV18 and TRBJ1-1; perhaps TRBD1 as D (6 bases). The CDR3 contains 15 residues. From germline, CDR1 is KGHSH and CDR2 LQKENI. V lost 3 bases and J 0 bases, leaving 11 bases between the germline ends. CDR3 sequence reads: CASSPTGHLNTEAFF. The CDR3 DNA reads TGTGCCAGCTCACCTACGGGACACCTGAACACTGAAGCTTTCTTT.

The chain uses TRBV14 and TRBJ1-1; possible D gene TRBD1, 6 bases. CDR3 size: 12 residues. V was cut by 4 bases and J by 4 bases, with 7 bases left in between. Germline loops: CDR1 SGHDN, CDR2 FVKESK. The CDR3, as DNA: TGTGCCAGCAGCCGCAGGGGCACTGAAGCTTTCTTT. As protein: CASSRRGTEAFF.

The CDR3 DNA reads TGCGCCAGCAGCCAAGATCCGGTCTTAGGGGCAGATACGCAGTATTTT. Translation gives CASSQDPVLGADTQYF. J is TRBJ2-3 and V is TRBV4-1, with D perhaps TRBD1 (5 bases). Germline loops: CDR1 MGHRA, CDR2 YSYEKL. Trimming took 0 bases from V and 4 from J, leaving 14 bases between them. The CDR3 contains 16 residues.

This clone appeared once. The chain has TRBV2 and TRBJ2-4; 9 bases are a match to TRBD1. The trim removed 5 bases at V and 3 bases at J, leaving 5 bases unmatched. Germline V CDR1 and CDR2: SNHLY, FYNNEI. The CDR3 has 15 residues. The CDR3 DNA reads as TGTGCCAGCAGTTCGACAGGGGGGTACAAAAACATTCAGTACTTC. This codes for CASSSTGGYKNIQYF. Full variable domain (missing parts from reference TRBV2 and TRBJ2-4): EPEVTQTPSHQVTQMGQEVILRCVPISNHLYFYWYRQILGQKVEFLVSFYNNEISEKSEIFDDQFSVERPDGSNFTLKIRSTKLEDSAMYFCASSSTGGYKNIQYFGAGTRLSVL.

The J gene is TRBJ2-3, the V gene TRBV6-5, with D maybe TRBD1 (6 bases). The germline CDR1 and CDR2 sequences are MNHEY and SVGAGI. The V gene lost 6 bases and the J gene lost 4 bases, with 14 bases spanning the gap. CDR3 size: 14 residues. CDR3 in DNA: TGTGCCAGCAGAAAACAGGGTGGCGCAGATACGCAGTATTTT. It codes for CASRKQGGADTQYF.

The chain joins TRBV19 to TRBJ1-5; D is possibly TRBD1 (5 bases). The V end was cut by 9 bases, the J end by 0 bases, with 15 bases between. The CDR3 sequence is 15 residues long. CDR1 and CDR2 from the germline V gene are LNHDA and SQIVND (reference sequence). The CDR3 reads CASVSGVYSNQPQHF. The CDR3 DNA reads TGTGCCAGCGTCTCGGGGGTCTATAGCAATCAGCCCCAGCATTTT.

The chain carries TRBV18 and TRBJ1-4, with unresolved D. From germline, CDR1 is KGHSH and CDR2 LQKENI. Trimming took off 5 bases at V and 0 bases at J, with 7 bases between the two ends. The CDR3 extends over 14 amino acids. In DNA, the CDR3 is TGTGCCAGCTCAGAGTTTGCAACTAATGAAAAACTGTTTTTT. Translating gives CASSEFATNEKLFF.

V gene TRBV4-2 combines with J gene TRBJ2-2; D uncertain. The V gene's germline CDR1 is LGHNA and CDR2 YNFKEQ. V lost 0 bases and J lost 6, with 5 bases in between. This CDR3 has 13 residues. The CDR3 loop reads CASSQDGSGELFF. CDR3 coding DNA: TGTGCCAGCAGCCAAGACGGGTCCGGGGAGCTGTTTTTT.